This T cell receptor beta chain was sequenced in a study of beta chain features in type 1 diabetes. Whole-study findings and limits: Researchers report that Type 1 diabetes patients had moderately but significantly shorter TCRB CDR3s across all four CD4+ subsets.

The authors reverse transcribed all of the isolated RNA, so sequencing captured expressed TCRB transcripts. The table came from immunoSEQ multiplex PCR; TCRdb's copy has only in-frame clones and leaves some out. Of 250,000 to 350,000 clones listed, approximately 15% were seen once; the top ten hold 0.015% to 0.02%. This clone was seen a handful of times. What it binds is unknown. This receptor was identified in a man aged 25-40 years with type 1 diabetes. The sequenced material came from naive CD4+ T cells from blood.

The CDR3 nucleotides read TGTGCCATCAGAGAAGGACTAGCGGGAGATGAGCAGTTCTTC. This translates into CAIREGLAGDEQFF. The genes are TRBV10-3 and TRBJ2-1; 13 positions agree with TRBD2. CDR3 length equals 14 residues. After removal of 6 bases from V and 8 bases from J, the junction contained 4 bases not matched to a gene. Germline CDR1 ENHRY, CDR2 SYGVKD.